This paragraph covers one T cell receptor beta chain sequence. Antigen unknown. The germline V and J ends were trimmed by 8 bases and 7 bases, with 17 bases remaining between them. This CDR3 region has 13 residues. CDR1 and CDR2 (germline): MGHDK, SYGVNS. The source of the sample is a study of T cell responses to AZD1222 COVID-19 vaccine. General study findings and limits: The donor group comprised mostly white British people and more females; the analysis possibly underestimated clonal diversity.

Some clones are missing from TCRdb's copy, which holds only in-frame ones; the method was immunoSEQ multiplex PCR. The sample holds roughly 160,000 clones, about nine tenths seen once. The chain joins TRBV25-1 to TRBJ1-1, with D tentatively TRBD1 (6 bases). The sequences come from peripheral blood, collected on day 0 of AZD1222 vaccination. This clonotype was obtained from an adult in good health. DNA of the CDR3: TGTGCCAGCCGCTTATTGGGGGGCGATGAAGCTTTCTTT. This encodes CASRLLGGDEAFF.